This T cell receptor (beta chain) was observed in a study of cytomegalovirus exposure and HLA in healthy donors. PCR amplification relied on 60 Vbeta primers (plus 13 Jbeta primers). The data were produced by immunoSEQ multiplex PCR, yet TCRdb's version contains in-frame clones alone and is incomplete. This sample has about 170,000 clones, with roughly 83% found just once. Source material: PBMCs. The source of this sequence is a woman aged 45-65 years in good health and CMV-seronegative.

The CDR3 DNA reads as TGTGCCAGCTACAGGGGGACCACCACTGAAGCTTTCTTT. Encoded protein: CASYRGTTTEAFF. The chain has TRBV6-5 and TRBJ1-1, with TRBD1 identical over 8 bases. V gave up 8 bases and J gave up 4 bases; unmatched junction bases: 6. CDR1 is MNHEY and CDR2 is SVGAGI in the germline V gene. The CDR3 consists of 13 residues.